This TCR beta chain emerged from a study of T cell responses to AZD1222 COVID-19 vaccine. General study results and limits: Researchers took repertoire samples only after the peak T cell response had come. Across the whole spike, CD4 TCRs peaked at regions 160-218 and 743-854. It was only five to seven AZD1222 recipients who were seropositive at baseline. There were mostly white British donors and more females than males, and clonal diversity was possibly underestimated.

Remarks on this clone: Antigen: not known.

Assay used: immunoSEQ multiplex PCR; TCRdb lists only in-frame clones, some missing. The table includes 130,000 or so clones, more than 85% detected once. Trimming left V 0 bases short and J 13 bases short, with 13 bases between. The CDR3 length is 14 residues. Germline CDR1 LGHNA, CDR2 YSLEER. The sequencing here drew on peripheral blood, taken 28 days after the second AZD1222 dose. The origin of this receptor is an adult who received the AZD1222 COVID-19 vaccine. This chain links TRBV4-3 with TRBJ2-6; D gene uncertain. CDR3 bases: TGCGCCAGCAGCCAAGAAAGGCAGGTTTTTGTCCTGACTTTC. The encoded protein is CASSQERQVFVLTF.